One and the same sample provided the 12 T cell receptor beta chains below, sequenced in a study of control samples from healthy donors and cancer patients. Clones were sequenced by immunoSEQ multiplex PCR, and TCRdb holds only the in-frame ones, with some missing. The profile covers roughly 30,000 clones, with 87% appearing a single time and under 5% taken by the ten largest. Sequencing was performed on formalin-fixed, paraffin-embedded tissue. The receptors originated from a female donor with melanoma.

V usage is TRBV7-2 and J usage is TRBJ2-3; D ambiguous. V was shortened by 1 base and J by 5 bases, with 13 bases between the two germline ends. This CDR3 is built from 15 residues. Germline V gene lookup returns CDR1 SGHTA and CDR2 FQGNSA. This chain's CDR3 is CASSLVTGLRDTQYF. In DNA, the CDR3 is TGTGCCAGCAGCTTAGTGACCGGTCTTAGAGATACGCAGTATTTT. Filled out from reference TRBV7-2 and TRBJ2-3, the complete variable domain reads GAGVSQSPSNKVTEKGKDVELRCDPISGHTALYWYRQSLGQGLEFLIYFQGNSAPDKSGLPSDRFSAERTGGSVSTLTIQRTQQEDSAVYLCASSLVTGLRDTQYFGPGTRLTVL.

This chain links TRBV5-1 with TRBJ2-2; 9 nucleotides align to TRBD2. Germline V gene sequence: CDR1 SGHRS, CDR2 YFSETQ. This CDR3 is 14 amino acids long. Losses at the gene ends were 2 bases for V and 7 bases for J; bases not matched to a gene: 3. The CDR3 nucleotides read TGCGCCAGCAGCTTTAGCGGGAGCCACGGGGAGCTGTTTTTT. Its translation: CASSFSGSHGELFF.

CDR3 sequence reads: CASSLGVENYGYTF. For the CDR3, the DNA is TGTGCCAGCAGCTTAGGGGTGGAGAACTATGGCTACACCTTC. V usage is TRBV7-8 and J usage is TRBJ1-2; D uncertain. The V end lost 1 base, the J end lost 2 bases, and 8 bases lay between the germline ends. Germline V CDR1 and CDR2: SGHVS, FQNEAQ. The CDR3 runs 14 residues.

This clone was observed a few times. The CDR3 loop is CASSAQGIETQYF. For the CDR3, the DNA is TGTGCCAGCAGTGCACAGGGGATTGAGACCCAGTACTTC. The rearrangement uses TRBV7-2 and TRBJ2-5; 7 nucleotides agree with TRBD1. The germline V gene has CDR1 SGHTA and CDR2 FQGNSA. This CDR3 spans 13 amino acids. Unmatched junction bases numbered 6, after V lost 6 bases and J lost 5 bases. The complete variable domain, with remaining parts taken from reference TRBV7-2 and TRBJ2-5, reads GAGVSQSPSNKVTEKGKDVELRCDPISGHTALYWYRQSLGQGLEFLIYFQGNSAPDKSGLPSDRFSAERTGGSVSTLTIQRTQQEDSAVYLCASSAQGIETQYFGPGTRLLVL.

The V call is TRBV2, the J call TRBJ1-3; D unclear. CDR3 length: 13 amino acids. The V gene lost 6 bases and the J gene lost 0 bases, with 6 bases spanning the gap. Germline lookup yields CDR1 SNHLY and CDR2 FYNNEI. This CDR3 is CASREFSGNTIYF. CDR3 coding DNA: TGTGCCAGCAGGGAGTTCTCTGGAAACACCATATATTTT.

The chain joins TRBV29-1 to TRBJ1-1, with TRBD1 as a possible D gene (5 bases). This CDR3 contains 12 residues. V gave up 4 bases and J gave up 7 bases, with 13 bases separating them. Germline V gives CDR1 SQVTM, CDR2 ANQGSEA. In DNA, the CDR3 is TGCAGCGTTGGAGAACAGGAGCTTGAAGCTTTCTTT. Protein sequence: CSVGEQELEAFF.

V is TRBV19 and J is TRBJ1-2; 9 bases are shared with TRBD1. V lost 4 bases to trimming and J lost 5 bases; unmatched junction nucleotides: 11. CDR1 LNHDA and CDR2 SQIVND come from the germline V gene (reference sequence). The CDR3 totals 16 residues. The DNA of the CDR3 is TGTGCCAGTAGTACCAGGACAGGGGCTTCCACTTATGGCTACACCTTC. Protein: CASSTRTGASTYGYTF.

In its sample, this clone was seen once. The chain is built from TRBV14 and TRBJ2-2; D remains unclear. CDR3 length: 13 residues. Germline V CDR1 and CDR2: SGHDN, FVKESK. Trimming removed 4 bases at V and 6 bases at J, with 9 bases between. DNA for the CDR3: TGTGCCAGCAGCCTGGTCGCGTCCGGGGAGCTGTTTTTT. Its translation is CASSLVASGELFF.

This chain uses TRBV5-6 with TRBJ2-4, with TRBD1 identical over 7 bases. CDR3 length equals 13 residues. The J segment lost 5 bases and the V segment lost 4 bases, leaving 3 bases of the junction unmatched. Germline lookup yields CDR1 SGHDT and CDR2 YYEEEE. The CDR3 loop is CASSLGTENIQYF. As DNA, the CDR3 is TGTGCCAGCAGCCTGGGGACAGAAAACATTCAGTACTTC.

For this clone: The sample holds other DNA sequences that translate to the same CDR3. The gene calls are TRBV18 and TRBJ2-7; no clear D gene. From germline, CDR1 is KGHSH and CDR2 LQKENI. V lost 3 bases to trimming and J lost 4 bases, with 7 bases between them. The CDR3 runs 12 residues. CDR3 in DNA: TGTGCCAGCTCACCCACCGGTTACGAGCAGTACTTC. This gives the protein CASSPTGYEQYF. Looking up the rest from reference TRBV18 and TRBJ2-7 gives the full variable domain: NAGVMQNPRHLVRRRGQEARLRCSPMKGHSHVYWYRQLPEEGLKFMVYLQKENIIDESGMPKERFSAEFPKEGPSILRIQQVVRGDSAAYFCASSPTGYEQYFGPGTRLTVT.

This clone came up a few times. The chain employs TRBV3-1 (or the pseudogene TRBV3-2) and TRBJ2-1; the match to TRBD2 covers 13 bases. V lost 1 base, J lost 3 bases, and 3 bases stayed unmatched. This CDR3 has 17 residues. The germline CDR1 and CDR2 sequences are LGHDT and YNNKEL (reference sequence). CDR3 region: CASSQGLAGGDYNEQFF. CDR3 nucleotide sequence: TGTGCCAGCAGCCAAGGACTAGCGGGAGGAGACTACAATGAGCAGTTCTTC.

As to this clone: The same CDR3 can be traced to other DNA sequences in this sample. The chain links TRBV29-1 to TRBJ1-2; TRBD1 matches at 10 bases. Germline CDR1 and CDR2: SQVTM and ANQGSEA. This CDR3 has 13 amino acids. V dropped 7 bases and J dropped 4; count of bases not matched to a gene: 6. The CDR3 here is CSDEGQGPYGYTF. CDR3 DNA sequence: TGCAGCGACGAGGGACAGGGGCCCTATGGCTACACCTTC. Complete variable domain (other parts from reference TRBV29-1 and TRBJ1-2): SAVISQKPSRDICQRGTSLTIQCQVDSQVTMMFWYRQQPGQSLTLIATANQGSEATYESGFVIDKFPISRPNLTFSTLTVSNMSPEDSSIYLCSDEGQGPYGYTFGSGTRLTVV.